The 9 T cell receptor beta chains below were found in one sample sequenced in a study of molecular identifiers for immune sequencing clone quantification. Using its own MiXCR run on the PCR reads, TCRdb lists one record per CDR3 protein. This sample has roughly 90,000 distinct CDR3 sequences, with around 27% found just once. Sequenced material: naive CD8+ T cells from blood, with Jurkat cell RNA spiked in. Subset here: FACS-sorted CD8+CD4-CCR7+CD45RA+ naive T cells. Receptor source: a human donor in good health. Some libraries in this study had Jurkat cell RNA spiked in.

Regarding this clonotype: This may come from a read error, since a much larger clone is one base off. The chain joins TRBV12-3 or TRBV12-4 to TRBJ2-3; no reliable D call. The CDR3 sequence is 13 residues long. Trimming removed 5 bases from V and 2 bases from J, with 8 bases in between. CDR3 sequence reads: CASSLRVTDTQYF. Here the CDR3 DNA reads TGTGCCAGCAGTCTCCGGGTCACAGATACGCAGTATTTT.

This clonotype showed up just a few times. The chain couples TRBV5-1 to TRBJ2-7, with D perhaps TRBD1 (6 bases). The CDR3 totals 15 residues. Germline CDR1 and CDR2: SGHRS and YFSETQ. Trimming took 2 bases from V and 2 from J, leaving 14 bases between them. CDR3 nucleotide sequence: TGCGCCAGCAGCTTTGGACAGACGCCAACCTACGAGCAGTACTTC. It codes for CASSFGQTPTYEQYF.

As DNA, the CDR3 is TGTGCCAGCAGCCTTTACTACGAGCAGTACTTC. It encodes CASSLYYEQYF. The rearrangement uses TRBV7-2 and TRBJ2-7; D gene uncertain. The germline V gene encodes CDR1 SGHTA and CDR2 FQGNSA. The CDR3 contains 11 residues. V lost 5 bases, J lost 3 bases, and 5 bases lay in between.

This clonotype was seen at least ten times. The rearrangement links TRBV6-1 to TRBJ2-7, with D unclear. Trimming left V 1 base short and J 3 bases short, with 10 bases between. Germline-derived CDR1 and CDR2 are MNHNS and SASEGT. CDR3 length equals 14 residues. The CDR3 reads CASSEEKGIYEQYF. The CDR3 region has the DNA TGTGCCAGCAGTGAAGAGAAAGGGATCTACGAGCAGTACTTC.

This clonotype has a count of ten or more. CDR3 in DNA: TGTGCCAGCAGTCCTCTGACAGTTTCACACGAGCAGTACTTC. It translates to CASSPLTVSHEQYF. V usage is TRBV6-5 and J usage is TRBJ2-7; TRBD1 is a possible D gene (5 bases). CDR3 size: 14 residues. Germline CDR1 MNHEY, CDR2 SVGAGI. V was shortened by 5 bases and J by 5 bases, with 16 bases between the two germline ends.

This clonotype was seen only a few times. This rearrangement joins TRBV5-4 to TRBJ1-1, with a weak D call TRBD1 (5 bases). The CDR3 is 15 residues long. Trimming removed 0 bases at V and 4 bases at J, with 13 bases between. The germline gives CDR1 SGHNT, CDR2 YYREEE (reference sequence). The CDR3 is CASSLVPRASTEAFF. CDR3 nucleotide sequence: TGTGCCAGCAGCTTGGTTCCCAGGGCCTCCACTGAAGCTTTCTTT.

The V gene is TRBV6-2 or TRBV6-3, the J gene TRBJ2-1, with D unresolved. The V gene's germline CDR1 is MNHEY and CDR2 SVGEGT. Trimming took 2 bases from V and 8 from J, leaving 7 bases between them. The CDR3 consists of 12 residues. CDR3 residues: CASSYPIDEQFF. The CDR3 DNA sequence: TGTGCCAGCAGTTACCCGATCGATGAGCAGTTCTTC.

This clonotype was detected only a few times. In DNA, the CDR3 is TGTGCCAGCAGCCCAAGGACTAGCCCCTACAATGAGCAGTTCTTC. Its protein product is CASSPRTSPYNEQFF. V usage is TRBV7-9 and J usage is TRBJ2-1, with 8 bases lining up with TRBD2. This CDR3 comprises 15 residues. V lost 5 bases to trimming and J lost 2 bases; unmatched junction nucleotides: 5. Germline V gives CDR1 SEHNR, CDR2 FQNEAQ (reference sequence).

Notes on this clonotype: A much larger clone is a single base away; this may be a read error. The chain recombines TRBV13 with TRBJ2-3; 8 nucleotides line up with TRBD2. There are 16 residues in the CDR3. The V gene's germline CDR1 is PRHDT and CDR2 FYEKMQ (reference sequence). The CDR3 region is CACSPRGGTSIDTQYF. The DNA for the CDR3 is TGTGCCTGCAGCCCCCGGGGGGGGACTAGTATAGATACGCAGTATTTT.